Following are 15 T cell receptor beta chains from one sample sequenced in a study of Ad26.COV2.S vaccination and SARS-CoV-2 variants. This sample's treatment: some 20 received Ad26.COV2.S at low or high dose, single or two shots; 5 received placebo; per-sample allocation not given. Sampling occurred on day 63 after the first vaccine or placebo injection. Here immunoSEQ multiplex PCR was the method, and the copy in TCRdb shows in-frame clones only, minus some. Among 300,000 to 500,000 clones, 70% to 90% were seen once, and the ten largest hold approximately 3.7%. Material: peripheral blood, obtained in a trial of Ad26.COV2.S vaccine versus placebo. The source is a person between 18 and 60 years old who received the Ad26.COV2.S COVID-19 vaccine or a placebo.

This sequence joins TRBV7-9 and TRBJ2-5; D is perhaps TRBD1 (5 bases). The CDR3 loop spans 12 amino acids. The V gene lost 3 bases and the J gene lost 3 bases, with 5 bases spanning the gap. Looked up from germline, CDR1 is SEHNR and CDR2 is FQNEAQ (reference sequence). The CDR3 sequence: CASSLDKETQYF. CDR3 coding DNA: TGTGCCAGCAGCTTGGACAAAGAGACCCAGTACTTC.

This sequence joins TRBV6-6 and TRBJ2-7; 9 bases line up with TRBD2. Germline V gene data show CDR1 as MNHNY and CDR2 as SVGAGI (reference sequence). V trimming: 0 bases; J trimming: 2 bases; junction bases outside the gene matches: 5. The CDR3 is 16 residues long. Here the CDR3 reads CASSYSSRGGPYEQYF. The CDR3, as DNA: TGTGCCAGCAGTTACTCCTCGCGGGGGGGCCCCTACGAGCAGTACTTC.

V is TRBV18 and J is TRBJ2-7, with 13 positions matching TRBD2. The germline V gene has CDR1 KGHSH and CDR2 LQKENI. With 6 bases clipped from V and 3 bases from J, the junction kept 5 bases outside the gene matches. The CDR3 sequence is 15 residues long. The chain's CDR3 is CASSRTSGRLYEQYF. CDR3 sequence (DNA): TGTGCCAGCTCGCGGACTAGCGGGAGACTCTACGAGCAGTACTTC.

The chain carries TRBV13 and TRBJ1-1, with a tentative D call TRBD1 (5 bases). Looked up from germline, CDR1 is PRHDT and CDR2 is FYEKMQ (reference sequence). This CDR3 region has 14 residues. V was clipped by 5 bases and J by 3 bases, with 13 bases between them. The CDR3 DNA sequence: TGTGCCAGCAGCCCCGGGGGTGGGTACACTGAAGCTTTCTTT. Protein product: CASSPGGGYTEAFF.

The chain links TRBV6-1 to TRBJ1-4; no clear D gene. The CDR3 covers 15 residues. V was clipped by 5 bases and J by 7 bases, with 17 bases between them. Germline assignment: CDR1 MNHNS and CDR2 SASEGT. The CDR3 protein is CASSLYSGGSEKLFF. The DNA for the CDR3 is TGTGCCAGCAGTCTTTACTCCGGAGGGAGTGAAAAACTGTTTTTT.

V gene TRBV5-8 combines with J gene TRBJ2-1; D ambiguous. Looked up from germline, CDR1 is SGHTS and CDR2 is YDEGEE. This CDR3 contains 16 residues. V lost 0 bases and J 4 bases, leaving 14 bases between the germline ends. CDR3 sequence: CASSLGLRTTYNEQFF. The CDR3 nucleotides are TGTGCCAGCAGCTTGGGTTTACGTACTACTTACAATGAGCAGTTCTTC.

V is TRBV11-2 and J is TRBJ1-4; tentatively, D is TRBD1 (6 bases). Trimming pared 3 bases from V and 8 bases from J, leaving 13 bases between. Germline CDR1 and CDR2: SGHAT and FQNNGV. This CDR3 has 14 amino acids. CDR3 DNA sequence: TGTGCCAGCAGCTTCAACAGGGCAGGCGAAAAACTGTTTTTT. The encoded protein is CASSFNRAGEKLFF.

V gene TRBV11-3 combines with J gene TRBJ2-5; D gene unclear. Germline V gene lookup returns CDR1 SGHNT and CDR2 YENEEA. V lost 1 base and J lost 4, with 13 bases in between. The CDR3 extends over 15 amino acids. The CDR3 DNA reads as TGTGCCAGCAGCTTAGGCCTTGGGGTAGGAGAGACCCAGTACTTC. Residues: CASSLGLGVGETQYF.

V and J are TRBV5-5 and TRBJ2-3; D not resolved. V lost 1 base and J lost 0, with 6 bases in between. Germline-derived CDR1 and CDR2 are SGHKS and YYEKEE (reference sequence). This CDR3 comprises 14 residues. The CDR3 DNA reads TGTGCCAGCAGCTTGTGGGCTAGCACAGATACGCAGTATTTT. Amino acids: CASSLWASTDTQYF. Combining the CDR3 with reference TRBV5-5 and TRBJ2-3 gives the whole variable domain DAGVTQSPTHLIKTRGQQVTLRCSPISGHKSVSWYQQVLGQGPQFIFQYYEKEERGRGNFPDRFSARQFPNYSSELNVNALLLGDSALYLCASSLWASTDTQYFGPGTRLTVL.

V gene TRBV5-5 combines with J gene TRBJ1-1; no reliable D call. The CDR3 has 16 residues. Per germline, CDR1 SGHKS and CDR2 YYEKEE (reference sequence). V lost 1 base, J lost 2 bases, and 15 bases lay in between. The CDR3 coding sequence is TGTGCCAGCAGCTTGTTAGTGGTCCCGGTCAACACTGAAGCTTTCTTT. Encoded protein: CASSLLVVPVNTEAFF.

The chain combines TRBV2 with TRBJ1-6; D unclear. Trimming removed 7 bases at V and 9 bases at J, with 7 bases between. Germline CDR1 is SNHLY and CDR2 is FYNNEI. The CDR3 runs to 11 residues. CDR3 in DNA: TGTGCCAGCACCGAACGTTCACCCCTCCACTTT. This codes for CASTERSPLHF.

In its sample, this clone was seen once. This chain joins TRBV5-5 and TRBJ2-5; unclear D gene. The CDR3 extends over 15 amino acids. Trimming shortened V by 1 base and J by 1 base, and 11 bases separated the two germline ends. Germline V gives CDR1 SGHKS, CDR2 YYEKEE (reference sequence). In nucleotides, the CDR3 is TGTGCCAGCAGCTTGAATGGGGTTCGCCAAGAGACCCAGTACTTC. Its translation: CASSLNGVRQETQYF.

The chain couples TRBV5-1 to TRBJ2-7; D possibly matches TRBD1 or TRBD2 (5 bases each). The germline V gene encodes CDR1 SGHRS and CDR2 YFSETQ. The CDR3 extends over 15 amino acids. The ends were cut back, 3 bases at V and 0 bases at J, with 13 bases in the middle. The CDR3 is CASSWGTKVSYEQYF. Here the CDR3 DNA reads TGCGCCAGCAGCTGGGGGACCAAGGTCTCCTACGAGCAGTACTTC. Supplemented by reference TRBV5-1 and TRBJ2-7, the full variable domain reads KAGVTQTPRYLIKTRGQQVTLSCSPISGHRSVSWYQQTPGQGLQFLFEYFSETQRNKGNFPGRFSGRQFSNSRSEMNVSTLELGDSALYLCASSWGTKVSYEQYFGPGTRLTVT.

This chain joins TRBV15 and TRBJ2-5; 10 bases line up with TRBD1. J lost 0 bases, V lost 0 bases, and 13 bases had no gene match. The CDR3 extends over 20 amino acids. The V gene's germline CDR1 is LNHNV and CDR2 YYDKDF (reference sequence). The DNA for the CDR3 is TGTGCCACCAGCAGAGAAGGCGGGGCTGGGGGACAGGGGTACCAAGAGACCCAGTACTTC. It is translated as CATSREGGAGGQGYQETQYF.

The gene calls are TRBV30 and TRBJ1-1, with TRBD1 as a possible D gene (5 bases). The CDR3 is 13 amino acids. Germline values: CDR1 GTSNPN, CDR2 SVGIG (reference sequence). Deletions cut 4 bases from V and 3 bases from J, with 12 bases between. Here the CDR3 DNA reads TGTGCCTGGACTGCAGGGCGGGACACTGAAGCTTTCTTT. This encodes CAWTAGRDTEAFF.